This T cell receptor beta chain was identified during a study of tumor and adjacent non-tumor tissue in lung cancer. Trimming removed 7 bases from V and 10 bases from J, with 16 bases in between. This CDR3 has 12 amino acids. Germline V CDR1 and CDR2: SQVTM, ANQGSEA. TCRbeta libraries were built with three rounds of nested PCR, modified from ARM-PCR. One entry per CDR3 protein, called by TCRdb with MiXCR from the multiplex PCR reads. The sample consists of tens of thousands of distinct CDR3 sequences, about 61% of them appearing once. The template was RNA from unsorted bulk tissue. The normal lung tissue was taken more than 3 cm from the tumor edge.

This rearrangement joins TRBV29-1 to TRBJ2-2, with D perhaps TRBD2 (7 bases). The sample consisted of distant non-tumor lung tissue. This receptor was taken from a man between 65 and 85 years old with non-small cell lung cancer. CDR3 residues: CSADGGRKELFF. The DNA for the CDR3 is TGCAGCGCAGACGGGGGGCGGAAGGAGCTGTTTTTT.